The clone carrying this T cell receptor (beta chain) was recorded many times. Antigen unknown. As for time point: newly diagnosed GD, antithyroid drugs for less than 3 months. Extracted PBMC RNA gave rise to the TCR library. According to the study, TCR beta libraries were built with iRepertoire HTBI primers and CDR3-region Arm-PCR. TCRdb reanalysed the multiplex PCR reads using MiXCR and keeps one entry per CDR3 protein. The data show over 500,000 distinct CDR3 sequences, about 15% seen once. The CDR3 consists of 15 residues. Germline values: CDR1 SGHKS, CDR2 YYEKEE (reference sequence). Trimming cost V 4 bases and J 6 bases; bases outside gene matches: 8. The data are from a study of regulatory T cells in long-lasting Graves disease. Whole-study results and caveats: Persistent disease was characterized by preferential usage of TRBV28, TRBJ1-2 and TRBJ2-5.

The same sample was also used in a study of T cells in Graves' hyperthyroidism and ophthalmopathy. From that report: The primer set for the first-round RT-PCR of the TCR CDR3 was HTBI.

This receptor was obtained from a man aged 18 to 35 with Graves disease. The rearrangement joins TRBV5-5 to TRBJ2-1, with TRBD1 identical over 9 bases. Specimen: peripheral blood mononuclear cells (PBMCs), collected at new diagnosis, from a patient treated with antithyroid drugs. CDR3 nucleotides: TGTGCCAGCAGCGAGTGGGACAGGGTGACCAATGAGCAGTTCTTC. Encoded protein: CASSEWDRVTNEQFF. Full variable domain (outside the CDR3, taken from reference TRBV5-5 and TRBJ2-1): DAGVTQSPTHLIKTRGQQVTLRCSPISGHKSVSWYQQVLGQGPQFIFQYYEKEERGRGNFPDRFSARQFPNYSSELNVNALLLGDSALYLCASSEWDRVTNEQFFGPGTRLTVL.